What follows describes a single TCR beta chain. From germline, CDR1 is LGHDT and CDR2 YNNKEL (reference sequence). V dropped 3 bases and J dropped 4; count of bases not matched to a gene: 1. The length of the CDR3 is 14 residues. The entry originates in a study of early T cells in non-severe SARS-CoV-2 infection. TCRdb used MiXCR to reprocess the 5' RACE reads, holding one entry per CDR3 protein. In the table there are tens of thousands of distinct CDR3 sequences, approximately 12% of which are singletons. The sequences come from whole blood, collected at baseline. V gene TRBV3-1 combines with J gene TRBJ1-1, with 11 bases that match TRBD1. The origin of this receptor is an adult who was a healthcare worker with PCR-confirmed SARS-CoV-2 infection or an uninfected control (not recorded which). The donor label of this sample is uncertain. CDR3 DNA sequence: TGTGCCAGCAGCCACGGGACAGGGGGCACTGAAGCTTTCTTT. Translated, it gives CASSHGTGGTEAFF.